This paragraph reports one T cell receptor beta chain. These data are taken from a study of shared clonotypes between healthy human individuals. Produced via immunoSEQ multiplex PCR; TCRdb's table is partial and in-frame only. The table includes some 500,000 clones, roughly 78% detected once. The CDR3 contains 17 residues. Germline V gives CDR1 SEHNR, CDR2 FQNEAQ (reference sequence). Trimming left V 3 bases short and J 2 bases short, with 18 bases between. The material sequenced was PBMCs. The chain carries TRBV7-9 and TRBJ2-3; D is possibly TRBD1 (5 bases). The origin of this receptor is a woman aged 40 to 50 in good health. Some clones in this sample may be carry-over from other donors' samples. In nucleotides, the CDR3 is TGTGCCAGCAGCTTTCCCCCTGTTGGGGCCTTCACAGATACGCAGTATTTT. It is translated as CASSFPPVGAFTDTQYF.